This T cell receptor beta chain was retrieved from a study of blood T cell repertoires in COVID-19. Study in general: There were acute and convalescent COVID-19 samples, and they came from the United States, Italy and Spain.

In the source study's methods: Amplification of reference gene primers provided the estimated nucleated cell counts. Profiled with immunoSEQ multiplex PCR; TCRdb holds only in-frame clones, not every one. That table is the source of V, J and clone size, and D and trimming were worked out from the DNA. The table includes about 60,000 clones, approximately 84% detected once. Patients in Seattle were enrolled during active infection, then followed longitudinally. In germline, CDR1 is KGHSH, CDR2 LQKENI. Trimming shortened V by 6 bases and J by 0 bases, and 11 bases separated the two germline ends. The CDR3 sequence is 14 residues long.

Material: peripheral blood. The source is a man aged 60-69 years with COVID-19, enrolled during active disease. This chain joins TRBV18 and TRBJ1-1; a possible D gene is TRBD1 (6 bases). As DNA, the CDR3 is TGTGCCAGCTCCAGGGGTAACATGAACACTGAAGCTTTCTTT. It encodes CASSRGNMNTEAFF. Using reference TRBV18 and TRBJ1-1 for the parts outside the CDR3, the full variable domain is NAGVMQNPRHLVRRRGQEARLRCSPMKGHSHVYWYRQLPEEGLKFMVYLQKENIIDESGMPKERFSAEFPKEGPSILRIQQVVRGDSAAYFCASSRGNMNTEAFFGQGTRLTVV.